This entry lists 29 T cell receptor beta chains sequenced from one sample in a study of T cell clones after liver transplantation. TCRdb keeps only in-frame clones here, not all; method: immunoSEQ multiplex PCR. The table has roughly 80,000 clones, less than 90% seen once. The starting material was CD4+ T cells from blood, obtained at the 22-month timepoint. Receptor source: a human patient who received a liver transplant. Some T cells may possibly be graft donor cells.

The genes are TRBV9 and TRBJ2-4, with 7 bases aligning to TRBD2. Germline V CDR1 and CDR2: SGDLS, YYNGEE. The CDR3 extends over 14 amino acids. Trimming took 6 bases from V and 0 from J; bases not matched to a gene: 3. The CDR3 here is CASTRGEAKNIQYF. The CDR3 DNA reads as TGTGCCAGCACCCGGGGGGAAGCCAAAAACATTCAGTACTTC.

The V and J genes are TRBV28 and TRBJ1-1; D not certain. CDR1 is MDHEN, CDR2 SYDVKM, per germline. V lost 7 bases, J lost 1 base, and 13 bases lay in between. The CDR3 extends over 14 amino acids. Written as DNA, the CDR3 is TGTGCCAGCAACACCGGGTGGGGGAACACTGAAGCTTTCTTT. Residues: CASNTGWGNTEAFF.

Comments on this clone: The junction differs from germline at one of its ends, possibly a read error. The gene calls are TRBV5-8 and TRBJ2-7; no clear D gene. The CDR3 runs to 12 residues. Germline V gene lookup returns CDR1 SGHTS and CDR2 YDEGEE. In DNA, the CDR3 is TGTGCCAGCAGCTTGATTACTCAGGCAGCTTTCTTC. Its translation is CASSLITQAAFF.

The gene calls are TRBV7-3 and TRBJ2-3, with 7 positions matching TRBD1. The V segment lost 4 bases and the J segment 2 bases; nucleotides outside the gene matches: 6. Germline V gene data show CDR1 as SGHTA and CDR2 as FQGTGA. The CDR3 spans 15 residues. DNA for the CDR3: TGTGCCAGCAGCTCCCGGACAGGCTTCACAGATACGCAGTATTTT. The encoded protein is CASSSRTGFTDTQYF. Combining the CDR3 with reference TRBV7-3 and TRBJ2-3 gives the whole variable domain GAGVSQTPSNKVTEKGKYVELRCDPISGHTALYWYRQSLGQGPEFLIYFQGTGAADDSGLPNDRFFAVRPEGSVSTLKIQRTERGDSAVYLCASSSRTGFTDTQYFGPGTRLTVL.

The chain uses TRBV5-1 and TRBJ1-4, with D possibly matching TRBD1 (6 bases). The CDR3 totals 18 residues. Germline loops: CDR1 SGHRS, CDR2 YFSETQ. V gave up 2 bases and J gave up 6 bases, with 23 bases separating them. The CDR3 coding sequence is TGCGCCAGCAGCTTCATAGCAAGTGGGGGGCGCTTGGATGAAAAACTGTTTTTT. Protein product: CASSFIASGGRLDEKLFF.

The chain employs TRBV27 and TRBJ1-2; D may be TRBD1 (5 bases). This CDR3 is built from 14 residues. In germline, CDR1 is MNHEY, CDR2 SMNVEV (reference sequence). V lost 5 bases to trimming and J lost 2 bases, with 12 bases between them. CDR3 nucleotide sequence: TGTGCCAGCAGTCCACGGGGCGGGAACTATGGCTACACCTTC. Translated, it gives CASSPRGGNYGYTF.

This clone was counted once. The chain joins TRBV7-2 to TRBJ2-1; D remains unclear. V lost 1 base to trimming and J lost 7 bases, with 14 bases between them. This CDR3 region has 15 residues. Germline lookup yields CDR1 SGHTA and CDR2 FQGNSA. This chain's CDR3 is CASSLGPGLSNEQFF. As DNA, the CDR3 is TGTGCCAGCAGCTTAGGCCCGGGTCTCAGTAATGAGCAGTTCTTC.

The gene calls are TRBV6-5 and TRBJ1-2; no clear D. Germline V gene sequence: CDR1 MNHEY, CDR2 SVGAGI. The CDR3 runs 14 residues. The V gene lost 5 bases and the J gene lost 1 base, with 11 bases spanning the gap. The CDR3 loop reads CASSKQTDNYGYTF. CDR3 DNA sequence: TGTGCCAGCAGTAAACAAACAGATAACTATGGCTACACCTTC.

V and J are TRBV6-5 and TRBJ1-2, with a tentative D call TRBD1 (6 bases). Germline assignment: CDR1 MNHEY and CDR2 SVGAGI. V was pared by 7 bases and J by 4 bases, with 19 bases between. This CDR3 contains 15 residues. CDR3: CASTPRTADRYGYTF. In nucleotides, the CDR3 is TGTGCCAGCACGCCCCGGACAGCCGATCGCTATGGCTACACCTTC.

The chain has TRBV28 and TRBJ2-5; 7 bases agree with TRBD2. J lost 5 bases, V lost 8 bases, and 8 bases had no gene match. Per the germline V gene, CDR1 is MDHEN and CDR2 is SYDVKM. This CDR3 has 13 residues. CDR3 in DNA: TGTGCCAGCGCGGGCGGGAGCGGTGAGACCCAGTACTTC. Translated, it gives CASAGGSGETQYF. Looking up the rest from reference TRBV28 and TRBJ2-5 gives the full variable domain: DVKVTQSSRYLVKRTGEKVFLECVQDMDHENMFWYRQDPGLGLRLIYFSYDVKMKEKGDIPEGYSVSREKKERFSLILESASTNQTSMYLCASAGGSGETQYFGPGTRLLVL.

CDR3 bases: TGTGCCAGTAATCGACAGGCCAATCAGCCCCAGCATTTT. Protein: CASNRQANQPQHF. The J gene is TRBJ1-5, the V gene TRBV19; weak D call: TRBD1 (6 bases). V was clipped by 7 bases and J by 3 bases, with 10 bases between them. Germline V lookup: CDR1 LNHDA, CDR2 SQIVND (reference sequence). The CDR3 loop spans 13 amino acids.

This clone showed up just a few times. The V call is TRBV2, the J call TRBJ1-2, with TRBD1 matching over 10 bases. With 1 base clipped from V and 6 bases from J, the junction kept 5 bases outside the gene matches. The CDR3 sequence is 15 residues long. Germline V lookup: CDR1 SNHLY, CDR2 FYNNEI. The CDR3 DNA reads as TGTGCCAGCAGTGAAGATCGGGACAGGGGTCATGGCTACACCTTC. Encoded protein: CASSEDRDRGHGYTF.

The J gene is TRBJ2-7, the V gene TRBV5-4; D is possibly TRBD1 (6 bases). Germline CDR1 is SGHNT and CDR2 is YYREEE (reference sequence). Trimming shortened V by 1 base and J by 5 bases, and 16 bases separated the two germline ends. CDR3 length: 15 residues. CDR3 loop: CASSLTGTKWDEQYF. The CDR3 DNA sequence: TGTGCCAGCAGCTTGACCGGGACAAAGTGGGACGAGCAGTACTTC.

This clone showed up just a few times. The J gene is TRBJ2-1, the V gene TRBV4-1, with 13 bases that match TRBD2. The CDR3 spans 15 residues. Germline lookup yields CDR1 MGHRA and CDR2 YSYEKL. Trimming removed 0 bases from V and 7 bases from J; junction bases left unmatched: 0. The CDR3, as DNA: TGCGCCAGCAGCCAAGAGACTAGCGGGAGGAATGAGCAGTTCTTC. Translated: CASSQETSGRNEQFF.

V gene TRBV19 combines with J gene TRBJ2-7; perhaps TRBD1 as D (6 bases). The CDR3 has 15 residues. The V end was cut by 3 bases, the J end by 0 bases, with 12 bases between. In germline, CDR1 is LNHDA, CDR2 SQIVND (reference sequence). The CDR3 sequence is CASSISGTNSYEQYF. CDR3 in DNA: TGTGCCAGTAGTATCTCCGGGACAAACTCCTACGAGCAGTACTTC.

A few counts support this clone. The chain recombines TRBV11-1 with TRBJ1-1, with 10 bases identical to TRBD1. Per the germline V gene, CDR1 is SGHAT and CDR2 is FQDESV (reference sequence). The CDR3 is made up of 13 amino acids. The J segment lost 5 bases and the V segment lost 6 bases, leaving 3 bases of the junction unmatched. The CDR3: CASRTGQGTEAFF. In nucleotides, the CDR3 is TGTGCCAGCAGAACGGGACAGGGGACTGAAGCTTTCTTT.

The chain is built from TRBV18 and TRBJ1-4; no clear D. Germline CDR1 and CDR2: KGHSH and LQKENI. Trimming took 3 bases from V and 6 from J, leaving 11 bases between them. The CDR3 covers 14 residues. CDR3 DNA: TGTGCCAGCTCACCGCGAGGGATGGATGAAAAACTGTTTTTT. It codes for CASSPRGMDEKLFF.

The genes are TRBV21-1 and TRBJ1-1. TRBV21-1 is tagged as a pseudogene. The length of the CDR3 is 14 residues. This CDR3 reads CASTVERVNTEAFF. In DNA, the CDR3 is TGTGCCAGCACCGTTGAAAGGGTGAACACTGAAGCTTTCTTT.

This clone was detected only once. The gene calls are TRBV2 and TRBJ2-3; D unresolved. The CDR3 has 12 amino acids. Trimming took 4 bases from V and 7 from J, leaving 9 bases between them. Germline V gene data show CDR1 as SNHLY and CDR2 as FYNNEI. CDR3 sequence reads: CASSVLMNTQYF. In DNA form, the CDR3 reads TGTGCCAGCAGTGTCCTCATGAATACGCAGTATTTT.

This chain joins TRBV21-1 and TRBJ2-1; the table's D call TRBD2 went unverified against the DNA. TRBV21-1 is a listed pseudogene. The CDR3 is 17 residues long. CDR3 bases: TGTGCCAGCAGCAAGATTAGCGACTTAAGCTCCTACAATGAGCAGTTCTTC. Translated: CASSKISDLSSYNEQFF.

CDR3 bases: TGTGCCATCAGTGAGGGGGTAGCGGGAGGTCAGCAGTTCTTC. Its translation: CAISEGVAGGQQFF. This chain uses TRBV10-3 with TRBJ2-1; 10 bases align to TRBD2. Germline CDR1 and CDR2: ENHRY and SYGVKD. This CDR3 has 14 amino acids. The trim removed 2 bases at V and 11 bases at J, leaving 6 bases unmatched.

This sequence joins TRBV4-2 and TRBJ2-5; 8 bases agree with TRBD1. The germline CDR1 and CDR2 sequences are LGHNA and YNFKEQ. The CDR3 is 17 amino acids. With V trimmed by 0 bases and J by 2 bases, 8 bases remained unmatched. The CDR3 sequence is CASSQDRGGTGQETQYF. CDR3 DNA sequence: TGTGCCAGCAGCCAAGATAGAGGGGGGACAGGACAAGAGACCCAGTACTTC.

The rearrangement uses TRBV6-1 and TRBJ2-5; D tentatively reads TRBD1 or TRBD2 (5 bases each). The V gene's germline CDR1 is MNHNS and CDR2 SASEGT. The ends were cut back, 1 base at V and 5 bases at J, with 20 bases in the middle. The CDR3 has 17 amino acids. The DNA of the CDR3 is TGTGCCAGCAGTGAAGGGGACCGGCATCGGTTTGGTGAGACCCAGTACTTC. It is translated as CASSEGDRHRFGETQYF.

The rearrangement links TRBV4-3 to TRBJ2-4; TRBD1 aligns across 7 bases. This CDR3 spans 17 amino acids. The germline V gene has CDR1 LGHNA and CDR2 YSLEER. V shed 1 base and J 0 bases; nucleotides not matched to a gene: 6. The CDR3 DNA is TGCGCCAGCAGCCAAGTGCCGGGACAGCAAGCCAAAAACATTCAGTACTTC. Residues: CASSQVPGQQAKNIQYF.

The CDR3 loop reads CASKVIAGNTEAFF. The DNA for the CDR3 is TGTGCCAGTAAAGTGATCGCGGGGAACACTGAAGCTTTCTTT. V gene TRBV19 combines with J gene TRBJ1-1; D is unclear. Trimming shortened V by 7 bases and J by 1 base, and 13 bases separated the two germline ends. Germline CDR1 reads LNHDA; CDR2 reads SQIVND (reference sequence). The CDR3 spans 14 residues.

In DNA form, the CDR3 reads TGTGCCAGCAGTTCTCGGACTAGCGGGAGTATCGGTACGCAGTATTTT. This translates into CASSSRTSGSIGTQYF. The rearrangement links TRBV27 to TRBJ2-3; 13 bases are shared with TRBD2. The CDR3 runs 16 residues. The V gene end was trimmed by 4 bases and the J gene end by 8 bases; junction bases not matched to a gene: 9. Germline lookup yields CDR1 MNHEY and CDR2 SMNVEV (reference sequence).

V usage is TRBV7-8 and J usage is TRBJ2-1; no clear D gene. Trimming cost V 7 bases and J 8 bases, with 15 bases left between them. Germline CDR1 is SGHVS and CDR2 is FQNEAQ. The CDR3 is 13 amino acids. CDR3 sequence (DNA): TGTGCCAGCACCGAGGCTACCCTCGATGAGCAGTTCTTC. This encodes CASTEATLDEQFF.

This clone appeared a single time. The genes are TRBV28 and TRBJ2-5; a possible D gene is TRBD2 (5 bases). The V end was cut by 5 bases, the J end by 5 bases, with 21 bases between. The V gene's germline CDR1 is MDHEN and CDR2 SYDVKM. This CDR3 has 16 residues. DNA for the CDR3: TGTGCCAGCAGTCCCCCCCTTGGAGGAGGTCGGGAGACCCAGTACTTC. Translating it yields CASSPPLGGGRETQYF.

This clone was observed a single time. This chain uses TRBV19 with TRBJ2-7, with D possibly being TRBD1 (5 bases). This CDR3 contains 14 residues. Between the trimmed V and J ends, which lost 4 bases and 0 bases, there was a span of 10 bases. Germline V gives CDR1 LNHDA, CDR2 SQIVND (reference sequence). CDR3 loop: CASSRQTSSYEQYF. The CDR3 DNA sequence: TGTGCCAGTAGTAGACAGACGAGCTCCTACGAGCAGTACTTC.